The clone carrying this T cell receptor (beta chain) occurred a few times. Germline CDR1 reads LGHDT; CDR2 reads YNNKEL (reference sequence). V trimming: 5 bases; J trimming: 6 bases; junction bases outside the gene matches: 6. The CDR3 has 15 residues. Each CDR3 protein is one row after TCRdb ran MiXCR on the 5' RACE reads. The sample has over 60,000 distinct CDR3 sequences; over 9% are singletons. The data originate from a study of early T cells in non-severe SARS-CoV-2 infection. The rearrangement joins TRBV3-1 to TRBJ2-1; TRBD2 matches 11 bases. This TCR was sampled from an adult who was a healthcare worker with PCR-confirmed SARS-CoV-2 infection or an uninfected control (not recorded which). The sequences come from whole blood, collected at baseline. The chain's CDR3 is CASSSRLAGSNEQFF. CDR3 DNA: TGTGCCAGCAGCTCTCGACTAGCGGGGAGCAATGAGCAGTTCTTC.